This TCR beta chain was found in a study of shared clonotypes between healthy human individuals. The germline CDR1 and CDR2 sequences are LGHNA and YNFKEQ. This CDR3 is 17 amino acids long. V shed 3 bases and J 3 bases; nucleotides not matched to a gene: 11. Using immunoSEQ multiplex PCR, the repertoire was profiled, and TCRdb retains in-frame clones only, with some absent. The sample lists under 650,000 clones, around 96% occurring once. This clone was seen once. This clonotype originated in a woman aged 25-40 years in good health. This chain uses TRBV4-2 with TRBJ2-7; 10 bases are a match to TRBD1. The sequencing sample was made of naive CD4+ T cells sorted from blood. As to subset: CD45RA+ positively selected. DNA for the CDR3: TGTGCCAGCAGCCACGACGCTATCGGACAGGGGGTCTACGAGCAGTACTTC. Encoded protein: CASSHDAIGQGVYEQYF.